This T cell receptor (beta chain) appears in the sequencing data of a study of T cell responses to AZD1222 COVID-19 vaccine. TCRdb's table, derived via immunoSEQ multiplex PCR, lists solely in-frame clones and lacks some. The repertoire consists of 90,000 to 110,000 clones, with 87% occurring once and the leading ten covering less than 4.5%. Study-level points and caveats: Females outnumbered males among donors, who were mostly white British; clonal diversity was possibly underestimated.

Trimming took 4 bases from V and 7 from J; bases not matched to a gene: 9. The CDR3 consists of 16 residues. Per the germline V gene, CDR1 is LGHNT and CDR2 is FRNRAP. The sample holds one count of this clone. The antigen remains undetermined. The chain employs TRBV12-5 and TRBJ1-6, with 8 bases lining up with TRBD1. Sequenced here: peripheral blood, sampled 28 days after the second AZD1222 dose. This receptor was taken from an adult who received the AZD1222 COVID-19 vaccine. CDR3 in DNA: TGTGCTAGTGGTTATACCACCGGGACAGGAAATTCACCCCTCCACTTT. As protein: CASGYTTGTGNSPLHF. Drawing the rest from reference TRBV12-5 and TRBJ1-6, the complete variable domain is DARVTQTPRHKVTEMGQEVTMRCQPILGHNTVFWYRQTMMQGLELLAYFRNRAPLDDSGMPKDRFSAEMPDATLATLKIQPSEPRDSAVYFCASGYTTGTGNSPLHFGNGTRLTVT.